The 22 T cell receptor beta chains given below trace back to one sample, sequenced in a study of T cell repertoires in cytomegalovirus infection. TCRdb recomputed calls from the reads with MiXCR, one row per CDR3 protein. In the table there are about 340,000 distinct CDR3 sequences, 25% to 35% of which are singletons. No antigens are known for them. The source material was cultured PBMCs, sampled from culture after CMV antigen stimulation. The receptors here all came from a human donor in good health (CMV status not recorded). Some clones in this sample may be carry-over from other donors' samples.

The chain has TRBV10-3 and TRBJ2-1; D is uncertain. The V gene lost 3 bases and the J gene lost 6 bases, with 3 bases spanning the gap. Germline V gene data show CDR1 as ENHRY and CDR2 as SYGVKD. This CDR3 is 11 amino acids long. The CDR3 DNA is TGTGCCATCAGTGACGGCAATGAGCAGTTCTTC. It is translated as CAISDGNEQFF.

The chain combines TRBV6-1 with TRBJ1-2; D gene uncertain. Germline V CDR1 and CDR2: MNHNS, SASEGT. The V end was cut by 4 bases, the J end by 7 bases, with 22 bases between. This CDR3 comprises 16 residues. CDR3 region: CASSVVGAGRGAGYTF. As DNA, the CDR3 is TGTGCCAGCAGTGTCGTGGGAGCGGGCAGAGGTGCTGGCTACACCTTC.

The chain combines TRBV25-1 with TRBJ1-1; D unresolved. Per germline, CDR1 MGHDK and CDR2 SYGVNS. V gave up 6 bases and J gave up 1 base, with 12 bases separating them. This CDR3 is built from 14 residues. CDR3 sequence: CASSDTLGNTEAFF. Written as DNA, the CDR3 is TGTGCCAGCAGCGATACGTTGGGGAACACTGAAGCTTTCTTT.

The V call is TRBV9, the J call TRBJ2-7; D unclear. Germline V gene data show CDR1 as SGDLS and CDR2 as YYNGEE. Trimming removed 0 bases at V and 2 bases at J, with 6 bases between. This CDR3 is built from 13 residues. The CDR3, as DNA: TGTGCCAGCAGCGTAGGAACCCCCTACGAGCAGTACTTC. This sequence encodes CASSVGTPYEQYF. The whole variable domain, remainder taken from reference TRBV9 and TRBJ2-7, is DSGVTQTPKHLITATGQRVTLRCSPRSGDLSVYWYQQSLDQGLQFLIQYYNGEERAKGNILERFSAQQFPDLHSELNLSSLELGDSALYFCASSVGTPYEQYFGPGTRLTVT.

This chain uses TRBV5-1 with TRBJ1-5; D may be TRBD1 (5 bases). This CDR3 has 15 residues. Trimming cost V 5 bases and J 4 bases, with 16 bases left between them. Per the germline V gene, CDR1 is SGHRS and CDR2 is YFSETQ. The chain's CDR3 is CASRPSSGVNQPQHF. The CDR3 DNA sequence: TGCGCCAGCAGGCCCTCGTCGGGGGTGAATCAGCCCCAGCATTTT. Full variable domain (missing parts from reference TRBV5-1 and TRBJ1-5): KAGVTQTPRYLIKTRGQQVTLSCSPISGHRSVSWYQQTPGQGLQFLFEYFSETQRNKGNFPGRFSGRQFSNSRSEMNVSTLELGDSALYLCASRPSSGVNQPQHFGDGTRLSIL.

The CDR3 DNA is TGCGCCAGCAGCCCTTACGTGGGAGAAGAGACCCAGTACTTC. Encoded protein: CASSPYVGEETQYF. V and J are TRBV4-1 and TRBJ2-5; D is perhaps TRBD2 (5 bases). The V gene's germline CDR1 is MGHRA and CDR2 YSYEKL. The CDR3 runs to 14 residues. Deletions cut 4 bases from V and 3 bases from J, with 12 bases between.

This clonotype was counted a few times. The chain links TRBV15 to TRBJ1-1; TRBD1 is a possible D gene (6 bases). Germline assignment: CDR1 LNHNV and CDR2 YYDKDF (reference sequence). Trimming took 4 bases from V and 3 from J, leaving 12 bases between them. This CDR3 is built from 14 residues. CDR3 coding DNA: TGTGCCACCAGCAACCCGACAGGATACACTGAAGCTTTCTTT. The encoded protein is CATSNPTGYTEAFF.

The chain employs TRBV6-5 and TRBJ1-4; a weak D match, TRBD1 (6 bases). The V gene lost 6 bases and the J gene lost 3 bases, with 11 bases spanning the gap. Germline loops: CDR1 MNHEY, CDR2 SVGAGI. CDR3 length: 14 amino acids. CDR3: CASSTGFANEKLFF. The DNA of the CDR3 is TGTGCCAGCAGCACAGGGTTCGCTAATGAAAAACTGTTTTTT.

This clonotype was counted a few times. The chain carries TRBV7-2 and TRBJ2-5; TRBD2 agrees at 8 bases. Germline CDR1 is SGHTA and CDR2 is FQGNSA. The CDR3 has 16 amino acids. The trim removed 1 base at V and 3 bases at J, leaving 7 bases unmatched. In DNA, the CDR3 is TGTGCCAGCAGCTTAGAGTGGGGGACTAGGAAAGAGACCCAGTACTTC. Its protein is CASSLEWGTRKETQYF.

This clonotype has just a few counts. This CDR3 is CATWTGSYEQYF. The CDR3 DNA sequence: TGTGCCACCTGGACAGGGTCCTACGAGCAGTACTTC. This chain uses TRBV6-5 with TRBJ2-7, with TRBD1 identical over 8 bases. J gave up 1 base and V 10 bases, and 3 bases lay outside the gene matches. Germline CDR1 and CDR2: MNHEY and SVGAGI. The CDR3 is 12 residues long.

There are a few counts of this clonotype. The genes are TRBV10-3 and TRBJ2-5; D might be TRBD2 (6 bases). CDR3 length equals 14 residues. Germline CDR1 ENHRY, CDR2 SYGVKD. Trimming removed 2 bases at V and 5 bases at J, with 12 bases between. The DNA of the CDR3 is TGTGCCATCAGTGAGGGGAGGTTGCGCGAGACCCAGTACTTC. This encodes CAISEGRLRETQYF.

This clonotype has more than one count but fewer than ten. This chain links TRBV5-8 with TRBJ1-1; D is uncertain. V was trimmed by 4 bases and J by 0 bases, leaving 10 bases between them. The germline gives CDR1 SGHTS, CDR2 YDEGEE. The CDR3 extends over 14 amino acids. CDR3 sequence: CASSPRRLNTEAFF. The CDR3 region has the DNA TGTGCCAGCAGCCCCCGACGGCTGAACACTGAAGCTTTCTTT.

This clonotype was counted many times. The chain is built from TRBV6-1 and TRBJ1-5; TRBD1 matches 10 bases. Germline CDR1 and CDR2: MNHNS and SASEGT. V dropped 4 bases and J dropped 3; count of bases not matched to a gene: 6. This CDR3 comprises 16 residues. This CDR3 is CASSVQTGGNNQPQHF. In DNA form, the CDR3 reads TGTGCCAGCAGTGTCCAGACAGGGGGCAACAATCAGCCCCAGCATTTT.

The chain combines TRBV7-2 with TRBJ2-3; 8 nucleotides line up with TRBD2. The junction had 9 bases not matched to a gene; V was cut back by 5 bases and J by 5 bases. Germline V gives CDR1 SGHTA, CDR2 FQGNSA. CDR3 length: 15 residues. The CDR3 DNA reads as TGTGCCAGCAGCCCCTTAAGCGGGAGAGGAGATACGCAGTATTTT. This gives the protein CASSPLSGRGDTQYF.

The genes are TRBV12-3 or TRBV12-4 and TRBJ2-1; D may be TRBD1 or TRBD2 (5 bases each). This CDR3 has 11 residues. Deletions cut 5 bases from V and 12 bases from J, with 11 bases between. Here the CDR3 reads CASSRGAWQFF. CDR3 DNA sequence: TGTGCCAGCAGTCGGGGCGCTTGGCAGTTCTTC.

Only a few counts were recorded for this clonotype. This chain uses TRBV12-3 or TRBV12-4 with TRBJ1-3, with D unclear. Trimming left V 6 bases short and J 11 bases short, with 14 bases between. The CDR3 runs 12 residues. The CDR3 loop is CASSLIPMAIYF. The CDR3, as DNA: TGTGCCAGCAGCCTTATCCCAATGGCCATATATTTT.

V usage is TRBV4-2 and J usage is TRBJ2-1, with D unclear. V dropped 6 bases and J dropped 0 bases, with 9 bases sitting between them. The CDR3 totals 14 residues. Germline CDR1 and CDR2: LGHNA and YNFKEQ. The CDR3 loop is CASRGISSYNEQFF. The CDR3 coding sequence is TGTGCCAGCAGGGGGATAAGCTCCTACAATGAGCAGTTCTTC.

This clonotype was detected only a few times. The chain employs TRBV7-6 and TRBJ2-5; 7 bases fit TRBD1. The CDR3 covers 16 residues. V lost 4 bases and J lost 9; bases outside the gene matches: 17. Per the germline V gene, CDR1 is SGHVS and CDR2 is FNYEAQ. The CDR3 coding sequence is TGTGCCAGCAGCTGGGACAGCTCCGGTCAAAGAGGACCCCAGTACTTC. Amino acids: CASSWDSSGQRGPQYF.

The J gene is TRBJ1-4, the V gene TRBV4-1, with 7 bases that match TRBD1. CDR3 length equals 15 residues. The V and J ends lost 3 bases and 8 bases, in that order; junction bases with no gene match: 9. Germline CDR1 reads MGHRA; CDR2 reads YSYEKL. The chain's CDR3 is CASSHFGTADEKLFF. DNA of the CDR3: TGCGCCAGCAGCCACTTTGGGACAGCGGACGAAAAACTGTTTTTT.

As regards this clonotype: The junction and the germline gene differ at one end; a read error may be behind it. The rearrangement links TRBV2 to TRBJ2-7; the D gene is possibly TRBD1 (5 bases). This CDR3 spans 13 amino acids. Per the germline V gene, CDR1 is SNHLY and CDR2 is FYNNEI. The chain's CDR3 is CASSSIWGRGRDF. As DNA, the CDR3 is TGTGCCAGCAGTTCAATATGGGGCAGAGGCCGCGACTTC.

The chain carries TRBV6-5 and TRBJ2-7; D call uncertain. Germline values: CDR1 MNHEY, CDR2 SVGAGI. The CDR3 loop spans 16 amino acids. The V and J ends lost 6 bases and 5 bases respectively, with 23 bases between them. The DNA for the CDR3 is TGTGCCAGCAGACCGCGTCGTGTGTGGGATCGTCACGAGCAGTACTTC. Translating gives CASRPRRVWDRHEQYF.

The genes are TRBV15 and TRBJ2-7, with D possibly called TRBD1 or TRBD2 (5 bases each). The germline V gene has CDR1 LNHNV and CDR2 YYDKDF (reference sequence). The CDR3 covers 18 residues. V lost 0 bases, J lost 6 bases, and 24 bases lay in between. The CDR3 spells CATSREEGRMGRSGEQYF. In DNA, the CDR3 is TGTGCCACCAGCAGAGAAGAGGGTCGGATGGGACGGTCTGGCGAGCAGTACTTC.